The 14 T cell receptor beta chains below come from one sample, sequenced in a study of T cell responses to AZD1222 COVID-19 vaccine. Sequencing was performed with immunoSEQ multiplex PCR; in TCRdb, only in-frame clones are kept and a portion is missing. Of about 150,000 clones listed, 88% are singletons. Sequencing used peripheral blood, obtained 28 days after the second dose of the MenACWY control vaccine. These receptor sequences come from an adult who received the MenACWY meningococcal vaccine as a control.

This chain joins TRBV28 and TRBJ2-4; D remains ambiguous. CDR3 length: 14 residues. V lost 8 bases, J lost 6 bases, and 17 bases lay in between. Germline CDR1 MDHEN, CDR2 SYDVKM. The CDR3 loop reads CASAYRAPPNIQYF. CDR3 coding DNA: TGTGCCAGCGCATACCGGGCCCCACCAAACATTCAGTACTTC.

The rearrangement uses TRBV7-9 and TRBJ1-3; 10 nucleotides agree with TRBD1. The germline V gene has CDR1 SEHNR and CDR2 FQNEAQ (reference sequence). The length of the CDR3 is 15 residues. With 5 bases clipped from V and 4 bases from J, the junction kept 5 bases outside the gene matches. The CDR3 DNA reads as TGTGCCAGCAGCCGACAGGGGGCGTCAGGAAACACCATATATTTT. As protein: CASSRQGASGNTIYF.

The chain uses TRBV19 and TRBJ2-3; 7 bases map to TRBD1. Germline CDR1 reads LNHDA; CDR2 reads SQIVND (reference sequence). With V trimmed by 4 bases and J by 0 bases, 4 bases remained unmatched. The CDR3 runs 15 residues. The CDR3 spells CASSRDSSSTDTQYF. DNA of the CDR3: TGTGCCAGTAGTAGGGACAGCTCTAGCACAGATACGCAGTATTTT.

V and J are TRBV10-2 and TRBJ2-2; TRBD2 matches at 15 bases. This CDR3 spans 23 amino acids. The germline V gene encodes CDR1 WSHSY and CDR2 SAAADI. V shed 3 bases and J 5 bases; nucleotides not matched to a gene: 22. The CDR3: CASSETGQGRLGLAGGGTGELFF. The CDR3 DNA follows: TGCGCCAGCAGTGAAACGGGACAGGGGAGACTGGGACTAGCGGGAGGAGGGACCGGGGAGCTGTTTTTT.

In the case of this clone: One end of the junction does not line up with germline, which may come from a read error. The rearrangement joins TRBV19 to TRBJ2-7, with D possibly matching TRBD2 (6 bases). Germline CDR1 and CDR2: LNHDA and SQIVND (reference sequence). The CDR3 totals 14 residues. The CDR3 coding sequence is TGTGCCAGTAGTTTTCGACTAGGCTCCTCCGAGCAGTACTTC. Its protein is CASSFRLGSSEQYF.

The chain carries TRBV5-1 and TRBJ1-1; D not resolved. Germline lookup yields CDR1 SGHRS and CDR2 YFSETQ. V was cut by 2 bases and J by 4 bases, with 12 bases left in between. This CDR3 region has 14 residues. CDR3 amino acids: CASSLTREATEAFF. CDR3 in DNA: TGCGCCAGCAGCTTAACACGGGAGGCCACTGAAGCTTTCTTT. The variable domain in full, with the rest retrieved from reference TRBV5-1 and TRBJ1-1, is KAGVTQTPRYLIKTRGQQVTLSCSPISGHRSVSWYQQTPGQGLQFLFEYFSETQRNKGNFPGRFSGRQFSNSRSEMNVSTLELGDSALYLCASSLTREATEAFFGQGTRLTVV.

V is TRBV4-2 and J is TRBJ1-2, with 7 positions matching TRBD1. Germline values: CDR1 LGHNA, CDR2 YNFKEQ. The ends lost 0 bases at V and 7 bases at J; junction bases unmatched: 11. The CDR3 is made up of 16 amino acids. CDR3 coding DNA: TGTGCCAGCAGCCAAGATATGACAGGGAGTCTAGGTGGCTACACCTTC. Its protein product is CASSQDMTGSLGGYTF.

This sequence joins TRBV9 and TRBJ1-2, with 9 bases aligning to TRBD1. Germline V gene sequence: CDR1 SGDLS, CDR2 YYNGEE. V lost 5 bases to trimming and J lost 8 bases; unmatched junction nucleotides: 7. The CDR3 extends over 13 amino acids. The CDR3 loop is CASRKPGQGGYTF. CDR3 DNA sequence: TGTGCCAGCAGGAAACCGGGACAGGGAGGCTACACCTTC. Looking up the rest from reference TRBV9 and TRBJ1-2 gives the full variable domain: DSGVTQTPKHLITATGQRVTLRCSPRSGDLSVYWYQQSLDQGLQFLIQYYNGEERAKGNILERFSAQQFPDLHSELNLSSLELGDSALYFCASRKPGQGGYTFGSGTRLTVV.

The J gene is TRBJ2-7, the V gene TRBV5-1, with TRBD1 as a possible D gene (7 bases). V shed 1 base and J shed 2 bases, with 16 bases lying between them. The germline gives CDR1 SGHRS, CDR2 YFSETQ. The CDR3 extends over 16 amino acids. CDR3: CASSLQGGQDTYEQYF. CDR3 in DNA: TGCGCCAGCAGCTTGCAGGGAGGACAGGATACCTACGAGCAGTACTTC.

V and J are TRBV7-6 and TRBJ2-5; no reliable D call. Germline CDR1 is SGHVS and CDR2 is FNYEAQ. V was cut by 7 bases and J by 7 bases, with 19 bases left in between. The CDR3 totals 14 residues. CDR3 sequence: CASTEIAGAGTQYF. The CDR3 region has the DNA TGTGCCAGCACCGAAATTGCCGGAGCCGGGACCCAGTACTTC. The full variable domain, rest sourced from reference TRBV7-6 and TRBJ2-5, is GAGVSQSPRYKVTKRGQDVALRCDPISGHVSLYWYRQALGQGPEFLTYFNYEAQQDKSGLPNDRFSAERPEGSISTLTIQRTEQRDSAMYRCASTEIAGAGTQYFGPGTRLLVL.

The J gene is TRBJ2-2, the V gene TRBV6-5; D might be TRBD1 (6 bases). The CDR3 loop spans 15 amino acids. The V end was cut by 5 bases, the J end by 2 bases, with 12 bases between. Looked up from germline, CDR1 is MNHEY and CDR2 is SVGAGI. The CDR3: CASSRAGTNTGELFF. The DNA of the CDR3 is TGTGCCAGCAGTAGGGCAGGGACAAACACCGGGGAGCTGTTTTTT.

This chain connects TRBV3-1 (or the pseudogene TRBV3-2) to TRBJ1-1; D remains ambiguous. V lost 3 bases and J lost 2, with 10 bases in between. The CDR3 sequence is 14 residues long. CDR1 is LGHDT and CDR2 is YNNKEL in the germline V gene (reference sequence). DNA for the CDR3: TGTGCCAGCAGCCAGGCCGCCTCCAACACTGAAGCTTTCTTT. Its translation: CASSQAASNTEAFF.

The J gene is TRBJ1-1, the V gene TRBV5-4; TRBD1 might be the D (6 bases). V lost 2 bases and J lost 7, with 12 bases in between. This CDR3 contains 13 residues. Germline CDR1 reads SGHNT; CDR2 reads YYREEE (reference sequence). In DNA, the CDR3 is TGTGCCAGCAGCTTAATGACAGGTTTTGAAGCTTTCTTT. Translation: CASSLMTGFEAFF.

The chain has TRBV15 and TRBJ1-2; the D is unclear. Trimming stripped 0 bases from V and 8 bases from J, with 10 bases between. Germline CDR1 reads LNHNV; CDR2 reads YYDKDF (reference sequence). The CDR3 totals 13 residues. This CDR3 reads CATSREHYGGYTF. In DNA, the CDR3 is TGTGCCACCAGCAGAGAGCATTACGGAGGCTACACCTTC. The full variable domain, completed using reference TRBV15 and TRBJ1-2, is DAMVIQNPRYQVTQFGKPVTLSCSQTLNHNVMYWYQQKSSQAPKLLFHYYDKDFNNEADTPDNFQSRRPNTSFCFLDIRSPGLGDTAMYLCATSREHYGGYTFGSGTRLTVV.